The 12 T cell receptor beta chains in this list originate from one sample, sequenced in a study of follicular helper T cells after annual influenza vaccination. Time point given: 2014-2015 season, pre-vaccination. Data came from immunoSEQ multiplex PCR; TCRdb stores just in-frame clones and leaves some out. The sample carries some 8,200 clones, about four fifths recorded once. The sample here was CXCR5+ CD38- circulating T follicular helper cells from blood, taken on the day of influenza vaccination. Described subset: circulating Tfh, non-naive CD4+CXCR5+PD-1+ (ICOS+CD38+ or ICOS-CD38-). The receptors shown here come from an adult who received the influenza vaccine.

This chain connects TRBV6-5 to TRBJ2-1; D is perhaps TRBD1 (6 bases). Germline loops: CDR1 MNHEY, CDR2 SVGAGI. Between the trimmed V and J ends, which lost 6 bases and 6 bases, there was a span of 15 bases. The CDR3 sequence is 14 residues long. In DNA form, the CDR3 reads TGTGCCAGCAGACCGGGACAAAGGCGCAATGAGCAGTTCTTC. This codes for CASRPGQRRNEQFF.

V gene TRBV7-9 combines with J gene TRBJ2-2, with D hard to call. The CDR3 extends over 13 amino acids. V was trimmed by 3 bases and J by 7 bases, leaving 9 bases between them. Germline V gene data show CDR1 as SEHNR and CDR2 as FQNEAQ (reference sequence). CDR3 sequence (DNA): TGTGCCAGCAGCTTGTTAGTGGACGGGGAGCTGTTTTTT. Its translation: CASSLLVDGELFF.

This chain links TRBV19 with TRBJ1-5; 9 positions agree with TRBD1. This CDR3 region has 14 residues. Trimming cost V 3 bases and J 10 bases; bases outside gene matches: 7. Germline CDR1 LNHDA, CDR2 SQIVND (reference sequence). Here the CDR3 DNA reads TGTGCCAGTAGTATCGGGACAGGGCTCCGTCCCCAGCATTTT. Translating gives CASSIGTGLRPQHF.

The gene calls are TRBV7-9 and TRBJ1-2; 12 bases are shared with TRBD1. The length of the CDR3 is 15 residues. Germline V gives CDR1 SEHNR, CDR2 FQNEAQ (reference sequence). The trim removed 7 bases at V and 8 bases at J, leaving 11 bases unmatched. CDR3 DNA sequence: TGTGCCAGCAACTCCCGGGACAGGGGGCCGGAGGGCTACACCTTC. Translated, it gives CASNSRDRGPEGYTF.

This clone was recorded only once. The chain employs TRBV27 and TRBJ1-1, with D hard to call. Trimming pared 8 bases from V and 4 bases from J, leaving 23 bases between. This CDR3 has 16 amino acids. Germline values: CDR1 MNHEY, CDR2 SMNVEV (reference sequence). In DNA form, the CDR3 reads TGTGCCAGCCGCTACTCAGCAGTTATGAGGAGCACTGAAGCTTTCTTT. This sequence encodes CASRYSAVMRSTEAFF.

There are a few counts of this clone. This chain joins TRBV6-5 and TRBJ2-5, with D unclear. The V gene lost 5 bases and the J gene lost 1 base, with 11 bases spanning the gap. Germline V gene data show CDR1 as MNHEY and CDR2 as SVGAGI. The CDR3 loop spans 14 amino acids. CDR3 region: CASSTDGVQETQYF. DNA of the CDR3: TGTGCCAGCAGTACCGATGGTGTCCAAGAGACCCAGTACTTC.

The CDR3: CASSPSSANTEAFF. The DNA of the CDR3 is TGTGCCAGCAGCCCCTCGAGTGCGAACACTGAAGCTTTCTTT. The V gene is TRBV7-3, the J gene TRBJ1-1; D not certain. This CDR3 has 14 amino acids. The V end lost 5 bases, the J end lost 1 base, and 11 bases lay between the germline ends. Germline CDR1 is SGHTA and CDR2 is FQGTGA. The entire variable domain, with the rest obtained from reference TRBV7-3 and TRBJ1-1, is as follows: GAGVSQTPSNKVTEKGKYVELRCDPISGHTALYWYRQSLGQGPEFLIYFQGTGAADDSGLPNDRFFAVRPEGSVSTLKIQRTERGDSAVYLCASSPSSANTEAFFGQGTRLTVV.

The chain links TRBV7-8 to TRBJ2-2, with no clear D. CDR1 is SGHVS, CDR2 FQNEAQ, per germline. This CDR3 spans 14 amino acids. Trimming removed 5 bases from V and 3 bases from J, with 10 bases in between. CDR3 region: CASSAILYTGELFF. CDR3 coding DNA: TGTGCCAGCAGCGCGATATTGTACACCGGGGAGCTGTTTTTT.

This rearrangement joins TRBV7-2 to TRBJ1-5; D call uncertain. V gave up 1 base and J gave up 6 bases, with 7 bases separating them. The CDR3 runs 13 residues. The V gene's germline CDR1 is SGHTA and CDR2 FQGNSA. The CDR3, as DNA: TGTGCCAGCAGCTTAGATCCCGCTCAGCCCCAGCATTTT. Translating it yields CASSLDPAQPQHF.

The V call is TRBV18, the J call TRBJ1-1; 10 bases are shared with TRBD1. The CDR3 length is 17 residues. The ends lost 2 bases at V and 0 bases at J; junction bases unmatched: 6. Looked up from germline, CDR1 is KGHSH and CDR2 is LQKENI. Here the CDR3 DNA reads TGTGCCAGCTCACCAGGACAGGGGGGACTCATGAACACTGAAGCTTTCTTT. It yields the protein CASSPGQGGLMNTEAFF.

V and J are TRBV28 and TRBJ2-5, with D perhaps TRBD1 (5 bases). V was shortened by 1 base and J by 4 bases, with 16 bases between the two germline ends. This CDR3 is built from 16 residues. Germline V lookup: CDR1 MDHEN, CDR2 SYDVKM. The CDR3 DNA is TGTGCCAGCAGTTTATTTAGGGTTGGTCAGGGAGAGACCCAGTACTTC. Amino acids: CASSLFRVGQGETQYF.

The V and J genes are TRBV11-2 and TRBJ1-6; tentative D call: TRBD1 (6 bases). The CDR3 runs 16 residues. Trimming removed 2 bases from V and 0 bases from J, with 8 bases in between. Germline CDR1 reads SGHAT; CDR2 reads FQNNGV. The CDR3 loop reads CASSLRGSSYNSPLHF. CDR3 in DNA: TGTGCCAGCAGCTTAAGGGGGAGCTCCTATAATTCACCCCTCCACTTT. Variable domain in full (rest from reference TRBV11-2 and TRBJ1-6): EAGVAQSPRYKIIEKRQSVAFWCNPISGHATLYWYQQILGQGPKLLIQFQNNGVVDDSQLPKDRFSAERLKGVDSTLKIQPAKLEDSAVYLCASSLRGSSYNSPLHFGNGTRLTVT.